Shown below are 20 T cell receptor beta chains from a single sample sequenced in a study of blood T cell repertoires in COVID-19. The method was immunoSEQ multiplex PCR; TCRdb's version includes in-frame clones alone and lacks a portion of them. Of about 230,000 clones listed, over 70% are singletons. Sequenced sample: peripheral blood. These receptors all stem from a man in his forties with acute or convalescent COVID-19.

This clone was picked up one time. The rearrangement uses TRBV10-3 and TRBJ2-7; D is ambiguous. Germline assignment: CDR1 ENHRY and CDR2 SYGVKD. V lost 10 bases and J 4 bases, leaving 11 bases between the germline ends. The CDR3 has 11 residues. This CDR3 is CASRNNYEQYF. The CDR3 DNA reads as TGTGCCAGCCGTAACAATTACGAGCAGTACTTC.

The CDR3 coding sequence is TGTGCCAGCAGCTCCTCGACTCTCAGTGGAGATACGCAGTATTTT. This encodes CASSSSTLSGDTQYF. This chain joins TRBV7-3 and TRBJ2-3, with D hard to call. CDR1 and CDR2 from the germline V gene are SGHTA and FQGTGA. Between the trimmed V and J ends, which lost 4 bases and 5 bases, there was a span of 16 bases. CDR3 size: 15 residues.

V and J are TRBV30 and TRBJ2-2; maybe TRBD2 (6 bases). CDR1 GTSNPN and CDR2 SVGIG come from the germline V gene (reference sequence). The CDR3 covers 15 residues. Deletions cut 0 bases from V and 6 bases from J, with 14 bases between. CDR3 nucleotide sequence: TGTGCCTGGAGTGTAGGTCGAGCGGGTCCCGGGGAGCTGTTTTTT. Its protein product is CAWSVGRAGPGELFF.

The CDR3 sequence: CASGLAPTFLGPSSYNEQFF. The CDR3 DNA reads as TGTGCTAGTGGTTTGGCACCCACCTTCCTGGGGCCGAGCTCCTACAATGAGCAGTTCTTC. This rearrangement joins TRBV12-5 to TRBJ2-1, with a weak D call TRBD1 (5 bases). The V and J ends lost 1 base and 0 bases respectively, with 22 bases between them. Germline CDR1 LGHNT, CDR2 FRNRAP. The CDR3 extends over 20 amino acids.

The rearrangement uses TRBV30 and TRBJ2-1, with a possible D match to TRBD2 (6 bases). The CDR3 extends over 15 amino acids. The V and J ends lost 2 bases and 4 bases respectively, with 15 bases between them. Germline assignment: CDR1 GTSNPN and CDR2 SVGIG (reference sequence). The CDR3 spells CAWSPWDWNYNEQFF. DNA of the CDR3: TGTGCCTGGAGTCCTTGGGACTGGAATTACAATGAGCAGTTCTTC.

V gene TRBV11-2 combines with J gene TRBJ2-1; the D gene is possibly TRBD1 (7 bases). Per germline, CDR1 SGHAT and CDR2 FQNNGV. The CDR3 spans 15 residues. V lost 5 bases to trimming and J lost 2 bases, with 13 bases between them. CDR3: CASSRTGLTYNEQFF. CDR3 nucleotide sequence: TGTGCCAGCAGCCGGACAGGACTAACCTACAATGAGCAGTTCTTC.

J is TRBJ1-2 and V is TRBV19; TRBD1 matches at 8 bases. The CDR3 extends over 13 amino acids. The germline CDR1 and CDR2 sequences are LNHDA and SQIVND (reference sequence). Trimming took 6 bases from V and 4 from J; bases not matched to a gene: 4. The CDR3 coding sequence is TGTGCCAGTAGCCGGACAGGGAGCTATGGCTACACCTTC. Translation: CASSRTGSYGYTF. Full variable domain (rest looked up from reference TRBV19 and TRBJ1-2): DGGITQSPKYLFRKEGQNVTLSCEQNLNHDAMYWYRQDPGQGLRLIYYSQIVNDFQKGDIAEGYSVSREKKESFPLTVTSAQKNPTAFYLCASSRTGSYGYTFGSGTRLTVV.

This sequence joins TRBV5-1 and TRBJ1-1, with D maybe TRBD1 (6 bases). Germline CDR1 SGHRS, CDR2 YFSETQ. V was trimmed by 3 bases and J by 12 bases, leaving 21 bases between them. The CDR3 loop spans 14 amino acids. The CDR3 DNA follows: TGCGCCAGCAGCTGGGAGGGTGCTCAGGGGACAACTTTCTTT. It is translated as CASSWEGAQGTTFF.

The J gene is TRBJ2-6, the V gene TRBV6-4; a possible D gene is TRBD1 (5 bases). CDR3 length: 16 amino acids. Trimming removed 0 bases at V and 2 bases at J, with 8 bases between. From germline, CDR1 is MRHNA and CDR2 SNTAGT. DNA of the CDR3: TGTGCCAGCAGTGACTCGTTAGGGGCTGGGGCCAACGTCCTGACTTTC. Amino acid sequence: CASSDSLGAGANVLTF.

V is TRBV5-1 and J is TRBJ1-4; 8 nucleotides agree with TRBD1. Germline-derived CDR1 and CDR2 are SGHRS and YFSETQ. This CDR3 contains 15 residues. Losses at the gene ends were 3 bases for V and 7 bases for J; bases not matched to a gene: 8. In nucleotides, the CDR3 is TGCGCCAGCAGCTCCACCCAGGGGGCGAGTGAAAAACTGTTTTTT. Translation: CASSSTQGASEKLFF.

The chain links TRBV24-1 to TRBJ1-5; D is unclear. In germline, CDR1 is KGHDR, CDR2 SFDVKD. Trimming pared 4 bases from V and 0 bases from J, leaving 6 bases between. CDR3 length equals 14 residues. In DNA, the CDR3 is TGTGCCACCAGTGACGGGAATAGCAATCAGCCCCAGCATTTT. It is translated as CATSDGNSNQPQHF.

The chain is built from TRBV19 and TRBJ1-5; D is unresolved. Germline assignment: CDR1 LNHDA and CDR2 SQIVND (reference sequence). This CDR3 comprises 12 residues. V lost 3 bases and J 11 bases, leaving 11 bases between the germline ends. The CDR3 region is CASSIRREAQHF. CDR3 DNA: TGTGCCAGTAGTATTCGTAGGGAGGCCCAGCATTTT.

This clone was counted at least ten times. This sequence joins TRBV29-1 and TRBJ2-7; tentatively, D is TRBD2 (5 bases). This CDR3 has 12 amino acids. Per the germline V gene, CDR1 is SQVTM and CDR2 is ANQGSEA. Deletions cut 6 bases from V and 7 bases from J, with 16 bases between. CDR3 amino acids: CSVGEGIGEQYF. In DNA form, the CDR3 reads TGCAGCGTGGGTGAGGGAATCGGGGAGCAGTACTTC.

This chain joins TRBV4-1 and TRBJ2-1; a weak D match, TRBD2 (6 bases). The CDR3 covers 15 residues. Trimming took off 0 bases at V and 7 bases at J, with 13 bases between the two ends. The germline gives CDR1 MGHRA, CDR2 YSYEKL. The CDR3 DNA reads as TGCGCCAGCAGCCAAGATCCGGGAGAAGGAAATGAGCAGTTCTTC. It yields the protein CASSQDPGEGNEQFF.

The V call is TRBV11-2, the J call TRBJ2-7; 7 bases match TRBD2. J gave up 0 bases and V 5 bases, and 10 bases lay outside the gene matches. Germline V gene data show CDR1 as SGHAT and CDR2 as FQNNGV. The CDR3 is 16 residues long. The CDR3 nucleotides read TGTGCCAGCAGCCCCTCGACCGGGGGGTTCTCCTACGAGCAGTACTTC. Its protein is CASSPSTGGFSYEQYF.

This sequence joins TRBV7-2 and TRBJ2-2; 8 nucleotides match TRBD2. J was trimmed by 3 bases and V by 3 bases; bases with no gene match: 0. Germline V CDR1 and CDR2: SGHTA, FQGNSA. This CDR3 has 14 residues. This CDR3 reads CASSLGLDTGELFF. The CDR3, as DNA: TGTGCCAGCAGCTTGGGACTAGACACCGGGGAGCTGTTTTTT. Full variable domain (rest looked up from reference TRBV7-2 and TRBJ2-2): GAGVSQSPSNKVTEKGKDVELRCDPISGHTALYWYRQSLGQGLEFLIYFQGNSAPDKSGLPSDRFSAERTGGSVSTLTIQRTQQEDSAVYLCASSLGLDTGELFFGEGSRLTVL.

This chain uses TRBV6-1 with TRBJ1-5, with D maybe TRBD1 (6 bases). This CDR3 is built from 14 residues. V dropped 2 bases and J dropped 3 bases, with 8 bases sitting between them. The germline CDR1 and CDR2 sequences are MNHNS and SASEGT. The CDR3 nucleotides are TGTGCCAGCAGTGAACAGGGGAACAATCAGCCCCAGCATTTT. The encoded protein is CASSEQGNNQPQHF.

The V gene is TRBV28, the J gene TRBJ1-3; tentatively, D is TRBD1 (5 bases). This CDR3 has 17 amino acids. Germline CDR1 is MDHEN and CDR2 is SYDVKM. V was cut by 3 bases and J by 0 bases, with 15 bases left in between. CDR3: CASSFNRGLYSGNTIYF. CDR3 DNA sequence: TGTGCCAGCAGTTTTAACCGGGGACTTTACTCTGGAAACACCATATATTTT.

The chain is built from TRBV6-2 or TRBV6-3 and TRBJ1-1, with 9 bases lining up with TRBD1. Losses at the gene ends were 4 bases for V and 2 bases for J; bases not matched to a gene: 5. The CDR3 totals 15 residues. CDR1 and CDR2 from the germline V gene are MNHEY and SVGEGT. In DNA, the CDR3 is TGTGCCAGCAGTTCCCGGACAGGGGTTAACACTGAAGCTTTCTTT. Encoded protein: CASSSRTGVNTEAFF.

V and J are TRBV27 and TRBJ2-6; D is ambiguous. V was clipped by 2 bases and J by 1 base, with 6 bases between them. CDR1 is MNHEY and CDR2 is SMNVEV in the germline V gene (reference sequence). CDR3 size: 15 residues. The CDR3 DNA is TGTGCCAGCAGTTTACGAGGATCTGGGGCCAACGTCCTGACTTTC. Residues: CASSLRGSGANVLTF.